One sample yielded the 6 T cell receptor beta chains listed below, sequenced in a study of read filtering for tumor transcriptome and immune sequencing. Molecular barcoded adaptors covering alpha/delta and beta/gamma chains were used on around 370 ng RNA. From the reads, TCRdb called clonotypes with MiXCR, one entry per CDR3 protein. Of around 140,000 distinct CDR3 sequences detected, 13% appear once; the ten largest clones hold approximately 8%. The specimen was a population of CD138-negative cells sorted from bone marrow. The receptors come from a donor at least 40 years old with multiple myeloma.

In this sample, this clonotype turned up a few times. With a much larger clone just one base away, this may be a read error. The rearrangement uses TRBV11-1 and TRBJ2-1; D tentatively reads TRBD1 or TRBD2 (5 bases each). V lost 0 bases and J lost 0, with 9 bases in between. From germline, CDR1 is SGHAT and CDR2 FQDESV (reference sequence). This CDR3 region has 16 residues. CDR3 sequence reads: CASSLAAGSSYNEQFF. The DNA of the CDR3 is TGTGCCAGCAGCTTAGCGGCAGGGAGCTCCTACAATGAGCAGTTCTTC.

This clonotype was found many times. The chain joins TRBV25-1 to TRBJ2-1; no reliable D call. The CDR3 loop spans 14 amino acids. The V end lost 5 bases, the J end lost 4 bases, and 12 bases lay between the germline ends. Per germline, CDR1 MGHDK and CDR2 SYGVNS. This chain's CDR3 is CASSRASPYNEQFF. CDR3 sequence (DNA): TGTGCCAGCAGTAGGGCTTCCCCTTACAATGAGCAGTTCTTC.

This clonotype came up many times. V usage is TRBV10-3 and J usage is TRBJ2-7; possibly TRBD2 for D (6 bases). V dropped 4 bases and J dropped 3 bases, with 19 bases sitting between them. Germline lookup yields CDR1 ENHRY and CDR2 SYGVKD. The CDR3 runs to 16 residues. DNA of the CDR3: TGTGCCATCAGTGTCGGCGGAGGGCGGGGATTCTACGAGCAGTACTTC. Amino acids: CAISVGGGRGFYEQYF.

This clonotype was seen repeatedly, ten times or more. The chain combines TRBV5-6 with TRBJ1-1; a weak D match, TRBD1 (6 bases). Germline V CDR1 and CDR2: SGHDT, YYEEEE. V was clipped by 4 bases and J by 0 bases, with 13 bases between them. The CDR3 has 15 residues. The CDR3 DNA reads TGTGCCAGCAGCGGTCTGAGGGACATGAACACTGAAGCTTTCTTT. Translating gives CASSGLRDMNTEAFF. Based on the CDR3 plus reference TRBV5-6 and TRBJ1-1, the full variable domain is DAGVTQSPTHLIKTRGQQVTLRCSPKSGHDTVSWYQQALGQGPQFIFQYYEEEERQRGNFPDRFSGHQFPNYSSELNVNALLLGDSALYLCASSGLRDMNTEAFFGQGTRLTVV.

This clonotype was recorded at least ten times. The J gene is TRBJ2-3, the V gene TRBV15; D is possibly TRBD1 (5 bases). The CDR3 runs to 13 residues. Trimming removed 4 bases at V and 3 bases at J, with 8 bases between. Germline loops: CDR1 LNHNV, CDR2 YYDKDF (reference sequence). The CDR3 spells CATSKGDTDTQYF. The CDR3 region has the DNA TGTGCCACCAGCAAAGGGGATACAGATACGCAGTATTTT.

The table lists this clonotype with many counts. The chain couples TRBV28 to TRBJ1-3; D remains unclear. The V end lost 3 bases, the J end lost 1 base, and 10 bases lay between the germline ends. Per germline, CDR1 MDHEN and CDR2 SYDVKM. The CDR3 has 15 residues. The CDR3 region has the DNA TGTGCCAGCAGTTTCGTACTGGGTTCTGGAAACACCATATATTTT. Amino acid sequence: CASSFVLGSGNTIYF.